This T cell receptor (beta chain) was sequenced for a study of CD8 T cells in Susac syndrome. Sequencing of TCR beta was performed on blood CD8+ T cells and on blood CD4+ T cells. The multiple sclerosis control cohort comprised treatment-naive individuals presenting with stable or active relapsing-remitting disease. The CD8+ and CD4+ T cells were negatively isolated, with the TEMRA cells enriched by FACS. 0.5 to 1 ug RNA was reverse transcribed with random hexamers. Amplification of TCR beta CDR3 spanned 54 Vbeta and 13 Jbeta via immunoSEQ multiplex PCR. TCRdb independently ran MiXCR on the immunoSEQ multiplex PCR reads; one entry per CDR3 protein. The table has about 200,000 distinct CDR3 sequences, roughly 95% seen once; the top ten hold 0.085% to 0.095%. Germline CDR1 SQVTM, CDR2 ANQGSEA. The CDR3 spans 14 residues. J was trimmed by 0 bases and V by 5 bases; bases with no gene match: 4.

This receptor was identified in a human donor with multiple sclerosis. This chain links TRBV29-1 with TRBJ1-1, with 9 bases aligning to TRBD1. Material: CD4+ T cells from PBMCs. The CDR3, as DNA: TGCAGCGTTTTACAGGGGGCTTTGAACACTGAAGCTTTCTTT. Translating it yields CSVLQGALNTEAFF.